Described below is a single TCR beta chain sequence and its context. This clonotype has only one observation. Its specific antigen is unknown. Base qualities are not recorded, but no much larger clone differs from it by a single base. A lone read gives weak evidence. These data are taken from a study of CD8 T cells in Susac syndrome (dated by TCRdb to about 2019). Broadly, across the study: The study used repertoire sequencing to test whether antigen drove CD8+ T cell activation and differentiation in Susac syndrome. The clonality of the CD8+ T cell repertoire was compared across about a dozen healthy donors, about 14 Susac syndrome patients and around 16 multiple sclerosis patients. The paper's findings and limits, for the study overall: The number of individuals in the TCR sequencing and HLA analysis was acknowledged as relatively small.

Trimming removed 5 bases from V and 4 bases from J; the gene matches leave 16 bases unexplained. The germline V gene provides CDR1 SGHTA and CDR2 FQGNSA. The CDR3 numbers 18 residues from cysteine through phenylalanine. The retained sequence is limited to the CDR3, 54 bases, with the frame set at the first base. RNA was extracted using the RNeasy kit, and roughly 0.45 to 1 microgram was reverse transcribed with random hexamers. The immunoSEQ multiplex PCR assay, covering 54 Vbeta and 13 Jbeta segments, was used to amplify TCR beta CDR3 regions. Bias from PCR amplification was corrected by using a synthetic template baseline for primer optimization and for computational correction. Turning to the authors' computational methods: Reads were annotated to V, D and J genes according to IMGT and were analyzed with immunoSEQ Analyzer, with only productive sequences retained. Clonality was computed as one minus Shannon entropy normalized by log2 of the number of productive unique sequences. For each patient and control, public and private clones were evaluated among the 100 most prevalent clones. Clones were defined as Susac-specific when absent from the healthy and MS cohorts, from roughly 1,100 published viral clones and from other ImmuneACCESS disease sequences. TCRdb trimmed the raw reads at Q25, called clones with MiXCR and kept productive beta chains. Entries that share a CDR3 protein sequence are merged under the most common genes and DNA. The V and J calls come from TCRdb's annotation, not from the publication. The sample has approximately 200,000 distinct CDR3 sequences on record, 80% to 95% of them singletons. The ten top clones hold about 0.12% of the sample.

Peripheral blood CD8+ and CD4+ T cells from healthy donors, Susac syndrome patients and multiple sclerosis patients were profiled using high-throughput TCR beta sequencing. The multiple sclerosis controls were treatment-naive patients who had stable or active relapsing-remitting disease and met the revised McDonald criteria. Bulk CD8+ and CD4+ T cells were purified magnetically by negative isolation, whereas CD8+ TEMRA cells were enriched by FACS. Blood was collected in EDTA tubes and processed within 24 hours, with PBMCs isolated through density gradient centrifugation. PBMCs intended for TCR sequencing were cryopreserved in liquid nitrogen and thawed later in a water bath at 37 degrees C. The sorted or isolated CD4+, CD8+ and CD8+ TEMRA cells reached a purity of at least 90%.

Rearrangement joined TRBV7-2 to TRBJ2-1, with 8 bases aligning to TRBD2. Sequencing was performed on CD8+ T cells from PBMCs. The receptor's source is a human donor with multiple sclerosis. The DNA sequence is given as TGTGCCAGCAGCCGAGAAGATACTCGAGCGGGGGCATACAATGAGCAGTTCTTC. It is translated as CASSREDTRAGAYNEQFF.